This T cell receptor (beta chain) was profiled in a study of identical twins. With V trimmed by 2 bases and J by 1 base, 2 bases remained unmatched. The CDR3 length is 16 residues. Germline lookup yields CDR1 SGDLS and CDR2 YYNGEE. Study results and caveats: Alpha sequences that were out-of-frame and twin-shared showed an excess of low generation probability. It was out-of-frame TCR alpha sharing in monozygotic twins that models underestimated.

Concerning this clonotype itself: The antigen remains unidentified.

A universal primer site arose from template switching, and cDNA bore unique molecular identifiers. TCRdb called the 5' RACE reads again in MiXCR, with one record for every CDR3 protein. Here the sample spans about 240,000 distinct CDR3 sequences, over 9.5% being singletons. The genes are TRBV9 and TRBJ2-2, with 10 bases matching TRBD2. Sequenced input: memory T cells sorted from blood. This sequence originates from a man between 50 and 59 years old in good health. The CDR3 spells CASSVTSGKNTGELFF. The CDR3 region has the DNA TGTGCCAGCAGCGTTACTAGCGGGAAGAACACCGGGGAGCTGTTTTTT.